This entry lists 8 T cell receptor beta chains sequenced from one sample in a study of T cell responses to AZD1222 COVID-19 vaccine. Sequencing was performed with immunoSEQ multiplex PCR; in TCRdb, only in-frame clones are kept and a portion is missing. There are roughly 150,000 clones in the sample; approximately 91% occur only once, and 1% to 1.5% lies in the top ten. The material was peripheral blood, obtained 28 days after the second AZD1222 dose. Receptor source: an adult who received the AZD1222 COVID-19 vaccine.

This clone was observed once. The V and J genes are TRBV3-1 (or the pseudogene TRBV3-2) and TRBJ1-2; no clear D. Germline-derived CDR1 and CDR2 are LGHDT and YNNKEL (reference sequence). CDR3 length: 12 amino acids. V was trimmed by 4 bases and J by 2 bases, leaving 5 bases between them. Here the CDR3 DNA reads TGTGCCAGCAGCCCGGGGAACTATGGCTACACCTTC. The encoded protein is CASSPGNYGYTF.

The rearrangement links TRBV6-5 to TRBJ2-1; a possible D gene is TRBD2 (6 bases). The CDR3 is 13 amino acids. V lost 5 bases and J lost 4, with 9 bases in between. Germline CDR1 and CDR2: MNHEY and SVGAGI. CDR3 DNA sequence: TGTGCCAGCAGTCCGGGGGAATACAATGAGCAGTTCTTC. It yields the protein CASSPGEYNEQFF.

This clone turned up a few times. The chain links TRBV7-2 to TRBJ2-1, with no clear D. CDR1 is SGHTA, CDR2 FQGNSA, per germline. V was clipped by 5 bases and J by 0 bases, with 5 bases between them. The CDR3 contains 13 residues. This CDR3 reads CASSPSSYNEQFF. In DNA form, the CDR3 reads TGTGCCAGCAGCCCGAGCTCCTACAATGAGCAGTTCTTC.

This rearrangement joins TRBV30 to TRBJ1-5; TRBD1 agrees at 9 bases. The germline CDR1 and CDR2 sequences are GTSNPN and SVGIG (reference sequence). CDR3 length: 11 amino acids. The trim removed 8 bases at V and 5 bases at J, leaving 1 base unmatched. CDR3 bases: TGTGCCGGGACAGGGCATCAGCCCCAGCATTTT. Protein sequence: CAGTGHQPQHF.

The V gene is TRBV18, the J gene TRBJ1-3, with D possibly TRBD1 on 5 matching bases. The germline V gene encodes CDR1 KGHSH and CDR2 LQKENI. Trimming removed 8 bases at V and 1 base at J, with 15 bases between. The CDR3 runs to 15 residues. The CDR3 nucleotides are TGTGCCAGCCCCGAGGTGAGGGGATCTGGAAACACCATATATTTT. Translating it yields CASPEVRGSGNTIYF.

The chain recombines TRBV2 with TRBJ2-2; the D call may be TRBD1 or TRBD2 (5 bases each). Germline CDR1 is SNHLY and CDR2 is FYNNEI. Trimming cost V 4 bases and J 0 bases, with 9 bases left between them. The CDR3 is 15 residues long. CDR3 amino acids: CASSGDGSNTGELFF. As DNA, the CDR3 is TGTGCCAGCAGTGGGGACGGATCGAACACCGGGGAGCTGTTTTTT. Using reference TRBV2 and TRBJ2-2 for the parts outside the CDR3, the full variable domain is EPEVTQTPSHQVTQMGQEVILRCVPISNHLYFYWYRQILGQKVEFLVSFYNNEISEKSEIFDDQFSVERPDGSNFTLKIRSTKLEDSAMYFCASSGDGSNTGELFFGEGSRLTVL.

The chain couples TRBV5-1 to TRBJ1-2, with D maybe TRBD1 (5 bases). The germline V and J ends were trimmed by 2 bases and 8 bases, with 16 bases remaining between them. The CDR3 is 14 amino acids. CDR1 is SGHRS and CDR2 is YFSETQ in the germline V gene. CDR3 DNA: TGCGCCAGCAGCTTACAGGACGGGGAAATAGGCTACACCTTC. It translates to CASSLQDGEIGYTF.

The chain combines TRBV23-1 with TRBJ2-7, with D possibly being TRBD2 (6 bases). TRBV23-1 is an ORF for which the function is uncertain. CDR3 length: 13 amino acids. V shed 9 bases and J shed 3 bases, with 15 bases lying between them. The CDR3: CAREGLDYYEQYF. For the CDR3, the DNA is TGCGCCAGGGAGGGGTTGGACTACTACGAGCAGTACTTC.